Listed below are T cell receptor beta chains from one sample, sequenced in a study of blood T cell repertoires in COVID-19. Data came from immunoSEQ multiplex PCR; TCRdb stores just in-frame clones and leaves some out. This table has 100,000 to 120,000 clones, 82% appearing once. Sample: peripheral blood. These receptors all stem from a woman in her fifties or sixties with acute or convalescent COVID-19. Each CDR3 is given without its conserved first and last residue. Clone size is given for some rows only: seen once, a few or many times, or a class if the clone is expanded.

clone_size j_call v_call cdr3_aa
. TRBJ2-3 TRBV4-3 ASQDRINTDTQY
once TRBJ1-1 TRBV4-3 ASSRSGAGNTEAF
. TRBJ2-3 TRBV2 ASSEPVADSDTQY
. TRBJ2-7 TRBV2 ASKGTGEGKTREQY
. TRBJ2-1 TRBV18 ASSPTGAYNEQF
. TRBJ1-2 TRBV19 ASTRGRHTGYT
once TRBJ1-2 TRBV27 ASSLDRDYGYT
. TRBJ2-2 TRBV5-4 ATRQGPTGELF
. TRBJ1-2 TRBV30 AWRAGRNYGYT
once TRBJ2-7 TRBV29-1 SVEGGYPYEQY
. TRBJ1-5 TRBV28 ASSLRQGDLQPQH
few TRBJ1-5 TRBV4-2 ASSQDWGGSQPQH
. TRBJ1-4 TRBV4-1 ASSLRIGHNEKLF
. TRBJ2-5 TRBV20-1 SASAGETQY
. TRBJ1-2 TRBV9 ASSQRRGGPNYGYT
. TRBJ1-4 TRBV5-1 ASSYGGLNEKLF
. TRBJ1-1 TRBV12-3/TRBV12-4 ASSSKPDTEAF
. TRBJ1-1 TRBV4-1 ASSQGGQWTEAF
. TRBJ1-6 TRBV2 ASSKTGGATGDSPLH
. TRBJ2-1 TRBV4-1 ASRPGIGSYNEQF
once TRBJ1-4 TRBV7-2 ASSKDSDNEKLF
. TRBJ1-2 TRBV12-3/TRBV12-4 ASRVQGDYGYT
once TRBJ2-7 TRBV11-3 ASSLLLGDEQY
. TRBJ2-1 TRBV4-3 ASSQVDRDNEQF
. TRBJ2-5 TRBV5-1 ASSLVYAGEETQY
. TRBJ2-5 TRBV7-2 ASSRVSGGQETQY
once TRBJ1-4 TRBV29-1 SVWSPGTGGEKLF
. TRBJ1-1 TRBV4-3 ASSQDQGQWAF
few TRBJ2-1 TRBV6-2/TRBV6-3 ASSPAGGLVYEQF
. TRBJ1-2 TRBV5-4 ASSFEGAANYGYT
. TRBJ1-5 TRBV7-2 ASSFSGGWQPQH
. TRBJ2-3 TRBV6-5 ASSYSLAGGPDTQY
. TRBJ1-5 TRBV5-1 ASSTGQSNQPQH
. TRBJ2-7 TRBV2 ASSRQDRARSEQY
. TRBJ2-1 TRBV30 AWSVLKRGLYNEQF
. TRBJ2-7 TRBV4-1 ASSLRDSTGDEQY